The rows below give T cell receptor beta chains drawn from one sample of a study of T cells in Graves' hyperthyroidism and ophthalmopathy. TCRdb re-derived calls from the multiplex PCR reads in MiXCR, one entry per CDR3 protein. The sample lists 550,000 to 850,000 distinct CDR3 sequences, 18% occurring once. Source material: blood. The receptors were sampled from a woman between 50 and 59 years old with Graves' hyperthyroidism that later progressed to Graves' ophthalmopathy. Both conserved end residues are part of each CDR3. The D gene is left open where the match is weak. The size entry is marked missing in some rows and otherwise reads once, few, many or a size class.

v_call,j_call,clone_size,d_call,cdr3_nt,cdr3_aa
TRBV20-1,TRBJ2-7,many,-,TGCAGTGCTAGAGAACCCGGACCGATATACTACGAGCAGTACTTC,CSAREPGPIYYEQYF
TRBV7-2,TRBJ2-7,many,-,TGTGCCAGCAGCTTACACAGGTCGATGTACGAGCAGTACTTC,CASSLHRSMYEQYF
TRBV6-1,TRBJ2-5,many,TRBD2,TGTGCCAGCAGCGCACTCGGGGGGAAAGAGACCCAGTACTTC,CASSALGGKETQYF
TRBV4-1,TRBJ1-1,-,-,TGCGCCAGCAGCCAAGAGCGCATGATCAACACTGAAGCTTTCTTT,CASSQERMINTEAFF
TRBV13,TRBJ2-5,-,TRBD2,TGTGCCAGCAGCTATAGACTAGCGGGGGGGCAAGAGACCCAGTACTTC,CASSYRLAGGQETQYF
TRBV6-2/TRBV6-3,TRBJ1-5,-,TRBD1,TGTGCCAGCAGGGGCCGACAGGGTTGGGATCAGCCCCAGCATTTT,CASRGRQGWDQPQHF
TRBV10-2,TRBJ2-7,few,TRBD1,TGCGCCAGCAGTGAACGGACAGGGGTCAATGAGCAGTACTTC,CASSERTGVNEQYF
TRBV2,TRBJ1-4,-,-,TGTGCCAGCAACCGAGGTGGGGGGCGGAGTGAAAAACTGTTTTTT,CASNRGGGRSEKLFF
TRBV5-1,TRBJ2-3,many,TRBD2,TGCGCCAGCAGCTCCAGCGGGGGGGCTGCAGATACGCAGTATTTT,CASSSSGGAADTQYF
TRBV6-5,TRBJ2-1,few,-,TGTGCCAGCAGTTTCGAGCCTAGGAATGAGCAGTTCTTC,CASSFEPRNEQFF
TRBV3-1,TRBJ1-2,-,-,TGTGCCAGCAGCCCCCGGGGCAGGGCTACTGGCTACACCTTC,CASSPRGRATGYTF
TRBV5-1,TRBJ2-5,many,TRBD1,TGCGCCAGCAGCTGGGGACAGGTCCAAGAGACCCAGTACTTC,CASSWGQVQETQYF
TRBV12-3/TRBV12-4,TRBJ1-1,many,TRBD1,TGTGCCAGCAGGGGGGGGACAGACCGCCCGAACACTGAAGCTTTCTTT,CASRGGTDRPNTEAFF
TRBV20-1,TRBJ2-3,-,TRBD2,TGCAGTGCGGGTTTGACGGCGGGGGGAGCCACAGATACGCAGTATTTT,CSAGLTAGGATDTQYF
TRBV19,TRBJ2-7,-,-,TGTGCCAGTAGTGGGGGACCAAGCTACGTAGAGCAGTACTTC,CASSGGPSYVEQYF